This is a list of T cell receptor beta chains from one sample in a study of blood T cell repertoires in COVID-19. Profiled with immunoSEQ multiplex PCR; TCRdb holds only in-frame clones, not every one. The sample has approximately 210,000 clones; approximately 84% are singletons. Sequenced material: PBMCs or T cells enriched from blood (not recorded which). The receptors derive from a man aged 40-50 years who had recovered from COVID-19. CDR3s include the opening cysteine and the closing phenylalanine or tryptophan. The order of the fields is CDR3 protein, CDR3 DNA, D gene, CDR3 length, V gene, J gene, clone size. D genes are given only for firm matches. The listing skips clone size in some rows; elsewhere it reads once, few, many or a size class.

CASGVQGNTEAFF	TGTGCCAGCGGAGTACAGGGGAACACTGAAGCTTTCTTT	NA	13	TRBV6-5	TRBJ1-1	NA
CASSSGGGYTF	TGTGCCAGCAGTTCAGGGGGTGGCTACACCTTC	TRBD1	11	TRBV12-3/TRBV12-4	TRBJ1-2	once
CASAGTGRDHQPQHF	TGTGCCAGTGCTGGGACAGGGAGGGACCACCAGCCCCAGCATTTT	TRBD1	15	TRBV19	TRBJ1-5	NA
CASSPGLAGAYNEQFF	TGTGCCAGCTCACCAGGACTAGCGGGGGCCTACAATGAGCAGTTCTTC	TRBD2	16	TRBV18	TRBJ2-1	NA
CASKRGQGTGELFF	TGTGCCAGTAAGCGAGGACAGGGGACCGGGGAGCTGTTTTTT	TRBD1	14	TRBV2	TRBJ2-2	NA
CASSVAVSSYNEQFF	TGTGCCAGCAGCGTAGCGGTTAGCTCCTACAATGAGCAGTTCTTC	NA	15	TRBV9	TRBJ2-1	NA
CASSQDFEGLGNTIYF	TGCGCCAGCAGCCAAGATTTTGAGGGCCTCGGAAACACCATATATTTT	NA	16	TRBV4-1	TRBJ1-3	NA
CASKGGVNQPQHF	TGTGCCAGCAAGGGAGGGGTCAATCAGCCCCAGCATTTT	NA	13	TRBV28	TRBJ1-5	NA
CASSSAGLAGTGELFF	TGCGCCAGCAGTTCTGCGGGACTAGCGGGGACCGGGGAGCTGTTTTTT	TRBD2	16	TRBV5-1	TRBJ2-2	many
CASSLIRDKAGYTF	TGTGCCAGCAGCTTAATTAGGGACAAGGCTGGCTACACCTTC	NA	14	TRBV7-8	TRBJ1-2	NA
CASSPDLVEQYF	TGTGCCAGCAGTCCAGACTTGGTCGAGCAGTACTTC	NA	12	TRBV6-6	TRBJ2-7	NA
CASSTGLAVKLKTQYF	TGTGCCAGCAGCACGGGACTAGCGGTGAAGTTGAAGACCCAGTACTTC	TRBD2	16	TRBV5-4	TRBJ2-5	NA
CASSSGTVYSPLHF	TGTGCCAGCAGCTCAGGGACAGTTTATTCACCCCTCCACTTT	TRBD1	14	TRBV11-2	TRBJ1-6	once
CASSYGTGGETQYF	TGTGCCAGCAGCTACGGGACAGGGGGAGAGACCCAGTACTTC	TRBD1	14	TRBV7-2	TRBJ2-5	NA
CASSQDIGQDYGYTF	TGCGCCAGCAGCCAAGATATAGGACAGGACTATGGCTACACCTTC	TRBD1	15	TRBV4-1	TRBJ1-2	NA
CAIRAGHLYF	TGTGCCATCAGAGCGGGACATTTGTACTTC	NA	10	TRBV10-3	TRBJ2-7	NA
CASSQGGRQAATGTYEQYF	TGTGCCAGCAGCCAAGGAGGAAGACAGGCCGCGACGGGTACCTACGAGCAGTACTTC	NA	19	TRBV14	TRBJ2-7	NA
CASSPRTGLVSGNTIYF	TGTGCCAGCAGCCCCCGGACAGGGTTAGTCTCTGGAAACACCATATATTTT	TRBD1	17	TRBV9	TRBJ1-3	NA
CASSSRDRVTSPLHF	TGTGCCAGCAGTTCCCGGGACAGGGTAACTTCACCCCTCCACTTT	TRBD1	15	TRBV2	TRBJ1-6	NA
CASSAGQRTEAFF	TGTGCCAGCAGTGCAGGACAGCGCACTGAAGCTTTCTTT	NA	13	TRBV25-1	TRBJ1-1	NA
CASSQVGGTDTQYF	TGCGCCAGCAGCCAAGTCGGAGGCACAGATACGCAGTATTTT	NA	14	TRBV4-1	TRBJ2-3	NA